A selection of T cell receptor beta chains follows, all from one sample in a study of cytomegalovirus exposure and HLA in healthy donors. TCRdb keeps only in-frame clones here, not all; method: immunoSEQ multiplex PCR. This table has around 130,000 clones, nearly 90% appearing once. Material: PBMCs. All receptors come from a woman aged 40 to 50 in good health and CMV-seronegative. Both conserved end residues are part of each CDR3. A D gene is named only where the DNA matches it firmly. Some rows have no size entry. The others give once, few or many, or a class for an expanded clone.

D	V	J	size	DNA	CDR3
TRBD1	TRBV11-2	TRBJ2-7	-	TGTGCCAGCAGCGCGTGGGACAGCTCCGGGCACGAGCAGTACTTC	CASSAWDSSGHEQYF
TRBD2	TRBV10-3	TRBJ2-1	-	TGTGCCATCAGTGAGTCGAGGCGGGAGGGGGATGAGCAGTTCTTC	CAISESRREGDEQFF
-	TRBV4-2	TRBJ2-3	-	TGTGCCAGCAGCCTTACCTTGACAGCAGCTAGCACAGATACGCAGTATTTT	CASSLTLTAASTDTQYF
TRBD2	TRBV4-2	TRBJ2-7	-	TGTGCCAGCAGTCCCTCCCTTGCGGCTAGCGGGAACTACGAGCAGTACTTC	CASSPSLAASGNYEQYF
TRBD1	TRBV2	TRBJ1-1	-	TGTGCCCGATATGGGACAGGGGGCTCCACTGAAGCTTTCTTT	CARYGTGGSTEAFF
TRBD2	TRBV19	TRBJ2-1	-	TGTGCCAGTAATCTCGGGACTAGCGGTTACAATGAGCAGTTCTTC	CASNLGTSGYNEQFF
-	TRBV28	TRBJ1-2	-	TGTGCCAGCAGTTTATCAGGGGCCGGGGGCTACACCTTC	CASSLSGAGGYTF
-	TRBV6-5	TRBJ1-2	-	TGTGCCAGCAGCCTGGACAGTCCTAACTATGGCTACACCTTC	CASSLDSPNYGYTF
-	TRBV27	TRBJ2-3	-	TGTGCCAGCAGTTACCGGGAGCCTAACACAGATACGCAGTATTTT	CASSYREPNTDTQYF
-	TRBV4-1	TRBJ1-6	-	TGCGCCAGCAGCCAAACCAGGGATATGGGTTCACCCCTCCACTTT	CASSQTRDMGSPLHF
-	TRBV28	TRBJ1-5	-	TGTGCCAGCAGCGAGCAGGGTTTTCAGCCCCAGCATTTT	CASSEQGFQPQHF
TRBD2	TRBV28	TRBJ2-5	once	TGTGCCAGCACCCAACTAGCGGGAGGGGGAGAGACCCAGTACTTC	CASTQLAGGGETQYF